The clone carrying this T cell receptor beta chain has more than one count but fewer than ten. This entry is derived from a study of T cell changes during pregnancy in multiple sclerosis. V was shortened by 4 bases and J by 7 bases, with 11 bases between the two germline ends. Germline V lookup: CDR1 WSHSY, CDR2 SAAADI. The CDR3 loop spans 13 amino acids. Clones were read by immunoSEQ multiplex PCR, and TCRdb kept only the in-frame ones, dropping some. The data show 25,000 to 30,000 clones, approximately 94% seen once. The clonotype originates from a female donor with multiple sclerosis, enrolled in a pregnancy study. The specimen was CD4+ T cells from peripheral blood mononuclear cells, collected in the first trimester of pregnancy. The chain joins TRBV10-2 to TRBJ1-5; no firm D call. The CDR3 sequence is CASSGGGGQPQHF. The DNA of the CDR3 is TGCGCCAGCAGTGGGGGAGGTGGCCAGCCCCAGCATTTT.